Shown below are 16 T cell receptor beta chains from a single sample sequenced in a study of STAT5B mutations in CD4+ large granular lymphocyte leukemia. This table comes from immunoSEQ multiplex PCR, and its TCRdb copy is limited to in-frame clones, with some not included. The data show roughly 48,000 clones, about 70% seen once. The sample was CD4+ T cells from blood buffy coats. These receptors came from a human donor in good health.

The chain joins TRBV6-5 to TRBJ1-2, with D possibly TRBD1 on 5 matching bases. The V and J ends lost 4 bases and 7 bases respectively, with 19 bases between them. CDR1 and CDR2 from the germline V gene are MNHEY and SVGAGI. The CDR3 extends over 15 amino acids. The CDR3: CASSLTGTGRAGYTF. The CDR3 region has the DNA TGTGCCAGCAGTTTAACCGGGACGGGACGCGCTGGCTACACCTTC.

Only a few counts were recorded for this clone. The genes are TRBV6-5 and TRBJ2-7; D is possibly TRBD2 (7 bases). The germline V gene encodes CDR1 MNHEY and CDR2 SVGAGI. The CDR3 has 15 residues. V was clipped by 6 bases and J by 6 bases, with 21 bases between them. CDR3 region: CASRKGGARPLEQYV. In DNA form, the CDR3 reads TGTGCCAGCAGAAAGGGGGGGGCGCGGCCTCTCGAGCAGTACGTC.

This clone occurred a few times. The chain is built from TRBV28 and TRBJ1-6; no clear D. V was clipped by 6 bases and J by 8 bases, with 20 bases between them. The CDR3 loop spans 16 amino acids. The germline V gene encodes CDR1 MDHEN and CDR2 SYDVKM. This chain's CDR3 is CASRDPGSSPDSPLHF. In DNA form, the CDR3 reads TGTGCCAGCAGGGACCCCGGGAGCTCCCCGGATTCACCCCTCCACTTT.

The chain uses TRBV5-6 and TRBJ2-3; D remains ambiguous. Germline V lookup: CDR1 SGHDT, CDR2 YYEEEE. The CDR3 runs to 15 residues. With 0 bases removed from V and 6 bases from J, the gap between germline ends came to 14 bases. The CDR3 DNA is TGTGCCAGCAGCTTGGGAGGTCTCCGCGCGGATACGCAGTATTTT. It is translated as CASSLGGLRADTQYF.

The rearrangement uses TRBV30 and TRBJ1-6; D is ambiguous. CDR3 size: 13 residues. The V end lost 4 bases, the J end lost 7 bases, and 11 bases lay between the germline ends. Germline loops: CDR1 GTSNPN, CDR2 SVGIG (reference sequence). This CDR3 reads CAWTPMGNSPLHF. In nucleotides, the CDR3 is TGTGCCTGGACCCCGATGGGAAATTCACCCCTCCACTTT.

The CDR3 region has the DNA TGCGCCAGCAACCGAGGAACTAGCGGGGCCCGGGAGACCCAGTACTTC. Translation gives CASNRGTSGARETQYF. The J gene is TRBJ2-5, the V gene TRBV5-1; TRBD2 matches at 10 bases. V lost 6 bases, J lost 5 bases, and 13 bases stayed unmatched. Germline V gene data show CDR1 as SGHRS and CDR2 as YFSETQ. The CDR3 extends over 16 amino acids.

This clone came up once. The chain recombines TRBV15 with TRBJ1-2, with TRBD1 identical over 9 bases. Germline trimming cut 5 bases from V and 7 bases from J; bases unmatched to any gene: 8. Germline V gene sequence: CDR1 LNHNV, CDR2 YYDKDF (reference sequence). This CDR3 is built from 14 residues. CDR3 bases: TGTGCCACCAGCGCAATGACAGGGGGAGGTGGCTACACCTTC. It codes for CATSAMTGGGGYTF.

The chain is built from TRBV5-1 and TRBJ2-1; D might be TRBD2 (6 bases). The ends were cut back, 0 bases at V and 2 bases at J, with 6 bases in the middle. Germline V gives CDR1 SGHRS, CDR2 YFSETQ. The CDR3 consists of 14 residues. The CDR3 loop reads CASSLGGAYNEQFF. CDR3 sequence (DNA): TGCGCCAGCAGCTTGGGGGGGGCCTACAATGAGCAGTTCTTC.

The V call is TRBV2, the J call TRBJ1-4; D remains ambiguous. V lost 6 bases, J lost 3 bases, and 14 bases lay in between. The CDR3 is 15 residues long. Germline CDR1 reads SNHLY; CDR2 reads FYNNEI. The CDR3 nucleotides read TGTGCCAGCAGACCCTCCGGGGTAGCTAATGAAAAACTGTTTTTT. This gives the protein CASRPSGVANEKLFF. Supplemented by reference TRBV2 and TRBJ1-4, the full variable domain reads EPEVTQTPSHQVTQMGQEVILRCVPISNHLYFYWYRQILGQKVEFLVSFYNNEISEKSEIFDDQFSVERPDGSNFTLKIRSTKLEDSAMYFCASRPSGVANEKLFFGSGTQLSVL.

The chain couples TRBV5-1 to TRBJ2-3, with TRBD2 matching over 11 bases. Losses at the gene ends were 4 bases for V and 2 bases for J; bases not matched to a gene: 6. This CDR3 contains 16 residues. Germline V gene sequence: CDR1 SGHRS, CDR2 YFSETQ. CDR3 residues: CASSKGLAAFTDTQYF. The CDR3 DNA is TGCGCCAGCAGCAAGGGACTAGCGGCTTTCACAGATACGCAGTATTTT.

This clone appeared a single time. The rearrangement uses TRBV7-2 and TRBJ1-1; D remains ambiguous. From germline, CDR1 is SGHTA and CDR2 FQGNSA. The CDR3 consists of 13 residues. Trimming removed 1 base from V and 6 bases from J, with 9 bases in between. The CDR3 loop reads CASSLEGGAEAFF. CDR3 DNA: TGTGCCAGCAGCTTAGAGGGAGGCGCTGAAGCTTTCTTT.

The chain is built from TRBV30 and TRBJ2-3, with D unclear. Trimming shortened V by 2 bases and J by 9 bases, and 12 bases separated the two germline ends. The germline CDR1 and CDR2 sequences are GTSNPN and SVGIG (reference sequence). CDR3 size: 12 residues. For the CDR3, the DNA is TGTGCCTGGAGTCCCTCCCCCAGAACGCAGTATTTT. This codes for CAWSPSPRTQYF.

The chain is built from TRBV7-8 and TRBJ1-4; TRBD1 matches at 10 bases. Germline trimming cut 6 bases from V and 5 bases from J; bases unmatched to any gene: 6. The CDR3 is made up of 15 amino acids. Germline lookup yields CDR1 SGHVS and CDR2 FQNEAQ. CDR3 sequence: CASRQPGQGNEKLFF. The CDR3 DNA reads as TGTGCCAGCAGACAACCGGGACAGGGGAATGAAAAACTGTTTTTT.

This chain joins TRBV6-1 and TRBJ1-5; D ambiguous. Germline loops: CDR1 MNHNS, CDR2 SASEGT. Deletions cut 8 bases from V and 2 bases from J, with 10 bases between. This CDR3 contains 13 residues. In DNA form, the CDR3 reads TGTGCCAGCCGTGGCATCGGCAATCAGCCCCAGCATTTT. It is translated as CASRGIGNQPQHF.

The rearrangement links TRBV6-6 to TRBJ2-7; a weak D match, TRBD2 (5 bases). CDR1 is MNHNY, CDR2 SVGAGI, per germline (reference sequence). CDR3 length: 14 residues. The V end was cut by 0 bases, the J end by 6 bases, with 12 bases between. CDR3 coding DNA: TGTGCCAGCAGTTACTCGGCGGGCTCCCTCGAGCAGTACGTC. Translated, it gives CASSYSAGSLEQYV.

The chain couples TRBV5-1 to TRBJ2-5; maybe TRBD1 (5 bases). Germline CDR1 is SGHRS and CDR2 is YFSETQ. V dropped 5 bases and J dropped 3 bases, with 11 bases sitting between them. This CDR3 is built from 13 residues. CDR3 residues: CASRRDREETQYF. The CDR3 DNA reads as TGCGCCAGCAGGAGAGACAGAGAAGAGACCCAGTACTTC.